A single sample gave rise to the 21 T cell receptor beta chains below, sequenced in a study of cytomegalovirus exposure and HLA in healthy donors. Clones were sequenced by immunoSEQ multiplex PCR, and TCRdb holds only the in-frame ones, with some missing. The table has 150,000 to 200,000 clones, about 85% seen once. Material for sequencing was PBMCs. These receptors all come from a young man in good health and CMV-seropositive.

The chain combines TRBV7-9 with TRBJ2-1; D is ambiguous. Trimming removed 0 bases from V and 4 bases from J, with 7 bases in between. Germline assignment: CDR1 SEHNR and CDR2 FQNEAQ (reference sequence). CDR3 length: 14 residues. CDR3 bases: TGTGCCAGCAGCTTAGCGTCCTTATACAATGAGCAGTTCTTC. Amino acids: CASSLASLYNEQFF.

V is TRBV4-1 and J is TRBJ1-1, with D hard to call. This CDR3 has 15 residues. Germline V CDR1 and CDR2: MGHRA, YSYEKL. V was pared by 1 base and J by 4 bases, with 13 bases between. The CDR3, as DNA: TGCGCCAGCAGCCAAGTGTGGCAGGTTGGCACTGAAGCTTTCTTT. Amino acids: CASSQVWQVGTEAFF.

The chain employs TRBV10-2 and TRBJ2-7, with D hard to call. Deletions cut 10 bases from V and 5 bases from J, with 15 bases between. In germline, CDR1 is WSHSY, CDR2 SAAADI. The CDR3 is 12 amino acids. The CDR3 DNA reads as TGCGCCACCCTCCAGAGCCGGGACGAGCAGTACTTC. Amino acids: CATLQSRDEQYF.

The rearrangement joins TRBV7-6 to TRBJ2-3; 10 nucleotides line up with TRBD2. Trimming cost V 2 bases and J 5 bases; bases outside gene matches: 4. The germline V gene has CDR1 SGHVS and CDR2 FNYEAQ. CDR3 length: 15 amino acids. DNA for the CDR3: TGTGCCAGCAGCTTAAGCGGGGGGGCCAAAGATACGCAGTATTTT. Its translation: CASSLSGGAKDTQYF.

This clone appeared once. The V call is TRBV12-2, the J call TRBJ1-1. TRBV12-2 counts as a pseudogene. The CDR3 covers 13 residues. The CDR3 region has the DNA TGTGCAAGTCGCCACGGGAAGAACACTGAAGCTTTCTTT. It translates to CASRHGKNTEAFF.

The CDR3 DNA reads TGTGCCAGCTGCGGGACTACCTACACCGGGGAGCTGTTTTTT. Amino acid sequence: CASCGTTYTGELFF. The chain joins TRBV6-6 to TRBJ2-2; 7 nucleotides match TRBD2. J gave up 3 bases and V 8 bases, and 6 bases lay outside the gene matches. From germline, CDR1 is MNHNY and CDR2 SVGAGI (reference sequence). The CDR3 covers 14 residues.

This clone was seen once. The chain has TRBV6-5 and TRBJ2-2; TRBD1 aligns across 8 bases. The V and J ends lost 2 bases and 5 bases, in that order; junction bases with no gene match: 4. This CDR3 has 15 residues. Germline-derived CDR1 and CDR2 are MNHEY and SVGAGI. CDR3 amino acids: CASSYRTGRTGELFF. CDR3 in DNA: TGTGCCAGCAGTTACCGGACAGGGCGGACCGGGGAGCTGTTTTTT.

The V and J genes are TRBV25-1 and TRBJ2-7, with 12 bases aligning to TRBD1. The trim removed 6 bases at V and 2 bases at J, leaving 5 bases unmatched. Germline CDR1 reads MGHDK; CDR2 reads SYGVNS. The CDR3 length is 15 residues. The CDR3 loop reads CASSTRDRGPYEQYF. DNA of the CDR3: TGTGCCAGCAGCACCCGGGACAGGGGGCCCTACGAGCAGTACTTC.

CDR3 protein: CASSVGSPTDTQYF. DNA of the CDR3: TGTGCCAGCAGTGTCGGGTCCCCCACAGATACGCAGTATTTT. This chain joins TRBV2 and TRBJ2-3; unclear D gene. This CDR3 is built from 14 residues. V lost 4 bases and J 2 bases, leaving 10 bases between the germline ends. Germline CDR1 SNHLY, CDR2 FYNNEI.

The chain combines TRBV14 with TRBJ2-7; D is perhaps TRBD1 (6 bases). Deletions cut 0 bases from V and 6 bases from J, with 15 bases between. Germline V gene lookup returns CDR1 SGHDN and CDR2 FVKESK. The CDR3 runs to 15 residues. The CDR3 reads CASSQDQGRMGEQYF. The DNA of the CDR3 is TGTGCCAGCAGCCAAGATCAGGGGCGTATGGGCGAGCAGTACTTC.

The J gene is TRBJ2-7, the V gene TRBV7-9; TRBD1 agrees at 10 bases. Germline loops: CDR1 SEHNR, CDR2 FQNEAQ (reference sequence). V shed 5 bases, J shed 6 bases, and the junction held 7 bases outside the gene matches. The CDR3 is made up of 14 amino acids. The DNA of the CDR3 is TGTGCCAGCAGCCCGGACAGGGGGTATGGCGAGCAGTACTTC. Amino acids: CASSPDRGYGEQYF.

The V and J genes are TRBV5-4 and TRBJ1-1, with TRBD1 as a possible D gene (6 bases). This CDR3 spans 14 amino acids. The germline gives CDR1 SGHNT, CDR2 YYREEE (reference sequence). V lost 0 bases, J lost 7 bases, and 13 bases lay in between. CDR3 sequence (DNA): TGTGCCAGCAGCTTGGCCCGGGGGGCCGGTGAAGCTTTCTTT. It translates to CASSLARGAGEAFF.

The chain employs TRBV7-2 and TRBJ1-5; a possible D gene is TRBD1 (5 bases). Trimming pared 2 bases from V and 6 bases from J, leaving 11 bases between. The CDR3 loop spans 14 amino acids. Germline assignment: CDR1 SGHTA and CDR2 FQGNSA. Written as DNA, the CDR3 is TGTGCCAGCAGCTTACAGGGAACGGTTCAGCCCCAGCATTTT. Protein: CASSLQGTVQPQHF.

The chain links TRBV6-1 to TRBJ2-7; possibly TRBD1 for D (6 bases). In germline, CDR1 is MNHNS, CDR2 SASEGT. The CDR3 is 16 residues long. Trimming pared 4 bases from V and 0 bases from J, leaving 16 bases between. CDR3 in amino acids: CASSASSTGSSYEQYF. CDR3 nucleotides: TGTGCCAGCAGTGCGTCTTCCACAGGGAGCTCCTACGAGCAGTACTTC.

This clone was seen a single time. J is TRBJ2-3 and V is TRBV4-1; TRBD2 aligns across 10 bases. Looked up from germline, CDR1 is MGHRA and CDR2 is YSYEKL. This CDR3 has 18 residues. Germline trimming cut 0 bases from V and 0 bases from J; bases unmatched to any gene: 6. The CDR3 loop is CASSQETLAGVSTDTQYF. CDR3 DNA sequence: TGCGCCAGCAGCCAAGAAACTCTAGCGGGGGTTAGCACAGATACGCAGTATTTT.

A single count supports this clone. The rearrangement links TRBV6-5 to TRBJ2-3; the D gene is possibly TRBD2 (7 bases). Germline CDR1 reads MNHEY; CDR2 reads SVGAGI. The CDR3 has 15 residues. Deletions cut 2 bases from V and 2 bases from J, with 11 bases between. The CDR3 DNA follows: TGTGCCAGCAGTTACGGGGGGGGCGTCACAGATACGCAGTATTTT. It specifies CASSYGGGVTDTQYF.

This chain joins TRBV7-3 and TRBJ2-7; TRBD2 matches at 9 bases. Germline assignment: CDR1 SGHTA and CDR2 FQGTGA. Unmatched junction bases numbered 4, after V lost 1 base and J lost 3 bases. The CDR3 length is 15 residues. The CDR3: CASSLKASGVYEQYF. The CDR3 coding sequence is TGTGCCAGCAGCTTAAAGGCTAGCGGGGTCTACGAGCAGTACTTC.

The rearrangement uses TRBV4-3 and TRBJ2-7, with D possibly TRBD2 on 5 matching bases. The CDR3 covers 15 residues. Per the germline V gene, CDR1 is LGHNA and CDR2 is YSLEER. The V end lost 4 bases, the J end lost 2 bases, and 15 bases lay between the germline ends. The chain's CDR3 is CASSPAVAGPYEQYF. In nucleotides, the CDR3 is TGCGCCAGCAGCCCAGCGGTGGCAGGCCCCTACGAGCAGTACTTC.

The V gene is TRBV7-2, the J gene TRBJ2-1, with 12 bases matching TRBD2. Germline V gene lookup returns CDR1 SGHTA and CDR2 FQGNSA. V lost 3 bases and J lost 10; bases outside the gene matches: 7. The CDR3 is 15 amino acids. CDR3 coding DNA: TGTGCCAGCAGCTTCCCTAGCGGGGGGGTAGAAGAGCAGTTCTTC. It specifies CASSFPSGGVEEQFF.

The chain is built from TRBV28 and TRBJ2-5, with D maybe TRBD1 (5 bases). The CDR3 contains 14 residues. Trimming removed 3 bases at V and 2 bases at J, with 10 bases between. CDR1 and CDR2 (germline): MDHEN, SYDVKM. The CDR3 region has the DNA TGTGCCAGCAGTTTTAGACAGTTTCAAGAGACCCAGTACTTC. Translation gives CASSFRQFQETQYF.

This clone was counted only a few times. The rearrangement joins TRBV2 to TRBJ1-2; 10 nucleotides line up with TRBD1. The germline V gene encodes CDR1 SNHLY and CDR2 FYNNEI. Trimming cost V 2 bases and J 4 bases; bases outside gene matches: 16. The CDR3 is 19 amino acids. The CDR3 protein is CASSEPLRDRGHPLYGYTF. The CDR3 DNA reads TGTGCCAGCAGTGAACCCCTGCGGGACAGGGGACATCCCCTCTATGGCTACACCTTC. Complete variable domain (other parts from reference TRBV2 and TRBJ1-2): EPEVTQTPSHQVTQMGQEVILRCVPISNHLYFYWYRQILGQKVEFLVSFYNNEISEKSEIFDDQFSVERPDGSNFTLKIRSTKLEDSAMYFCASSEPLRDRGHPLYGYTFGSGTRLTVV.